Below are 14 T cell receptor beta chains sequenced from a single sample in a study of T cells expressing NK-cell markers (dated by TCRdb to 2020 to 2022). Libraries came from 5' RACE. Sequencing relied on an Illumina HiSeq 2000. TCRdb reprocessed the reads, and each CDR3 protein sequence is entered once, without DNA. This specimen's table enumerates 350,000 to 500,000 distinct CDR3 sequences. 7.3% of the sample rests with the top ten. The sample was blood T cells: a sorted CD56 or NKG2C T cell subset, CD4+ or CD8+ T cells, or bulk PBMC T cells (not recorded which). The source is a woman aged 18-70 years in good health.

The chain is built from TRBV19 and TRBJ2-1; TCRdb returns TRBD2, unconfirmable since there is no DNA. This CDR3 has 16 residues. Germline-derived CDR1 and CDR2 are LNHDA and SQIVND (reference sequence). This chain's CDR3 is CASSMSVGLLYNEQFF.

The gene calls are TRBV5-1 and TRBJ2-7; TCRdb names TRBD1, which stays unverified in the absence of DNA. The CDR3 is 13 residues long. In germline, CDR1 is SGHRS, CDR2 YFSETQ. CDR3 sequence reads: CASSSPGHNEQYF.

The chain combines TRBV5-1 with TRBJ1-2. This CDR3 comprises 15 residues. Germline CDR1 is SGHRS and CDR2 is YFSETQ. This CDR3 is CASSLEGSTNYGYTF.

The rearrangement joins TRBV20-1 to TRBJ1-5; TCRdb reports TRBD1, a call that lacks DNA to check it against. Germline V gene sequence: CDR1 DFQATT, CDR2 SNEGSKA (reference sequence). The CDR3 consists of 14 residues. This CDR3 is CSAAGQGDYQPQHF.

The chain carries TRBV7-8 and TRBJ2-1; TCRdb lists TRBD1, though no DNA is available to test this call. CDR1 SGHVS and CDR2 FQNEAQ come from the germline V gene. The CDR3 loop spans 17 amino acids. CDR3 region: CASSLAPRQGSYNEQFF.

The chain employs TRBV6-2 or TRBV6-3 and TRBJ2-1; TCRdb's assignment of TRBD1 cannot be checked, as there is no DNA. Germline V CDR1 and CDR2: MNHEY, SVGEGT. This CDR3 has 15 residues. CDR3 sequence reads: CASSLQGTLYNEQFF.

The chain is built from TRBV7-9 and TRBJ1-2; the D call from TCRdb, TRBD1, cannot be confirmed without DNA. This CDR3 is 16 amino acids long. Per the germline V gene, CDR1 is SEHNR and CDR2 is FQNEAQ (reference sequence). CDR3 residues: CASSPEPGTGLHGYTF.

V gene TRBV7-8 combines with J gene TRBJ1-4. The CDR3 has 16 residues. Looked up from germline, CDR1 is SGHVS and CDR2 is FQNEAQ. The CDR3 sequence is CASSIQLPGFNEKLFF.

The gene calls are TRBV18 and TRBJ2-6. CDR1 and CDR2 (germline): KGHSH, LQKENI. The CDR3 sequence is 15 residues long. The CDR3 sequence: CASSQTGSGANVLTF.

The V gene is TRBV30, the J gene TRBJ1-2; the D gene TCRdb calls, TRBD1, cannot be checked with no DNA. Germline V CDR1 and CDR2: GTSNPN, SVGIG (reference sequence). The CDR3 is 14 amino acids. CDR3 sequence reads: CAWEGQAWTYGYTF.

This chain's CDR3 is CASSRPAESGNTIYF. The gene calls are TRBV7-9 and TRBJ1-3; the TRBD1 assignment by TCRdb is unverifiable without DNA. Germline-derived CDR1 and CDR2 are SEHNR and FQNEAQ (reference sequence). The CDR3 has 15 residues.

The CDR3 loop is CSVSRRDGLTGELFF. The chain employs TRBV29-1 and TRBJ2-2; TCRdb's D call, TRBD1, is unchecked because there is no DNA. In germline, CDR1 is SQVTM, CDR2 ANQGSEA. This CDR3 is built from 15 residues.

V is TRBV20-1 and J is TRBJ2-7. CDR3 length: 15 residues. Germline CDR1 and CDR2: DFQATT and SNEGSKA (reference sequence). Here the CDR3 reads CSARALLADSYEQYF.

This sequence joins TRBV5-1 and TRBJ2-2. This CDR3 has 13 residues. The germline V gene has CDR1 SGHRS and CDR2 YFSETQ. The CDR3 reads CASSLGDSGELFF.